The rows below give T cell receptor beta chains drawn from one sample of a study of blood T cell repertoires in COVID-19. Libraries were prepared by immunoSEQ multiplex PCR; TCRdb keeps only in-frame clonotypes and omits some of them. This table holds 170,000 or so clones, roughly 87% found once. Specimen: PBMCs or T cells enriched from blood (not recorded which). Source of these receptors: a woman aged 50 to 60 who had recovered from COVID-19. Both conserved end residues are part of each CDR3. The D gene is left open where the match is weak. The size field is filled for only some rows; it gives once, few, many or a size class.

clone_size	d_call	j_call	v_call	cdr3_nt	cdr3_aa
.	TRBD1	TRBJ2-7	TRBV11-2	TGTGCCAGCAGCTTCGGGACAGACTACGAGCAGTACTTC	CASSFGTDYEQYF
.	TRBD1	TRBJ2-2	TRBV2	TGTGCCAGCAGCTCCGACAGGGGGGGAACCGGGGAGCTGTTTTTT	CASSSDRGGTGELFF
.	.	TRBJ2-2	TRBV3-1/TRBV3-2	TGTGCCAGCAGCCAATCAGGGGACGACACCGGGGAGCTGTTTTTT	CASSQSGDDTGELFF
.	.	TRBJ1-1	TRBV6-5	TGTGCCAGCAGTTACTCGACCAGGGGTGGCACTGAAGCTTTCTTT	CASSYSTRGGTEAFF
.	.	TRBJ1-2	TRBV27	TGTGCCAGCAGCTTTAGGGGCTGGGATGGCTACACCTTC	CASSFRGWDGYTF
.	TRBD1	TRBJ2-7	TRBV27	TGTGCCAGCAGTTCACGTCCTCCCGGGACAGGGGTGTCCTACGAGCAGTACTTC	CASSSRPPGTGVSYEQYF
.	TRBD1	TRBJ1-2	TRBV28	TGTGCCAGCAGTTTACGGACAGGGGGCGGCTATGGCTACACCTTC	CASSLRTGGGYGYTF
.	TRBD2	TRBJ2-5	TRBV6-5	TGTGCCAGCAGAAGGAATAGCGGGAGGGTCGAGACCCAGTACTTC	CASRRNSGRVETQYF
.	TRBD1	TRBJ2-7	TRBV25-1	TGTGCCAGCACCCAAGGACAGGGGGTCTACTACGAGCAGTACTTC	CASTQGQGVYYEQYF
once	TRBD1	TRBJ2-5	TRBV24-1	TGTGCCACCAGTGATCCCGCGGTCAGGGGGCGCCCCCAAGAGACCCAGTACTTC	CATSDPAVRGRPQETQYF
once	TRBD1	TRBJ1-3	TRBV6-5	TGTGCCAGCACCGGGACAGGGACTGGAAACACCATATATTTT	CASTGTGTGNTIYF
.	.	TRBJ2-1	TRBV6-5	TGTGCCAGCGTCCGGGGGACGCCAATCGGGGGGCAGTTCTTC	CASVRGTPIGGQFF
.	TRBD1	TRBJ2-3	TRBV11-2	TGTGCCAGCAGCTTATTTACCGGGACAGGGGGCGGAGATACGCAGTATTTT	CASSLFTGTGGGDTQYF
.	.	TRBJ2-2	TRBV21-1	TGTGCCAGCAGCAAAGATCGGGTGTACGGGACTACGAACACCGGGGAGCTGTTTTTT	CASSKDRVYGTTNTGELFF
few	TRBD1	TRBJ2-5	TRBV15	TGTGCCACCAGCAGGCCCGGGACAGGGTCCTCAGAGACCCAGTACTTC	CATSRPGTGSSETQYF
.	.	TRBJ2-7	TRBV5-8	TGTGCCAGCAGCCCGAGGGGGGCCCCAGGGGGGTACGAGCAGTACTTC	CASSPRGAPGGYEQYF
.	TRBD2	TRBJ2-1	TRBV6-2/TRBV6-3	TGTGCCAGCAGCCTGAGGGGGCGGGAGGGCCCGGATGAGCAGTTCTTC	CASSLRGREGPDEQFF
.	.	TRBJ2-5	TRBV5-1	TGCGCCAGCAGCTCCGGGGGGCGAGAGACCCAGTACTTC	CASSSGGRETQYF
few	TRBD2	TRBJ2-2	TRBV4-1	TGCGCCAGCAGCTTCGAGACTAGCGGGACCGGGGAGCTGTTTTTT	CASSFETSGTGELFF
.	TRBD2	TRBJ2-7	TRBV15	TGTGCCACCAGCAGAGATCAGCGGGAGGGCCGATACGAGCAGTACTTC	CATSRDQREGRYEQYF
.	.	TRBJ2-7	TRBV6-5	TGTGCCAGCAGTTACTCGTTGCAGGGGGGCTACGAGCAGTACTTC	CASSYSLQGGYEQYF
.	TRBD1	TRBJ2-1	TRBV11-3	TGTGCCAGCAGCTTTGGGACAGCCGGTGGGGAGCAGTTCTTC	CASSFGTAGGEQFF
.	TRBD1	TRBJ2-7	TRBV25-1	TGTGCCAGCAGTGAATCGGGGACAGGGGGTAAGACGACCTTC	CASSESGTGGKTTF
once	.	TRBJ2-6	TRBV28	TGTGCCAGCAGTCGCAGGGGTTCTGGGGCCAACGTCCTGACTTTC	CASSRRGSGANVLTF
.	TRBD2	TRBJ2-7	TRBV28	TGTGCCAGCACCGCCGGGACTAGCGCTACCCAGAGCTCCTACGAGCAGTACTTC	CASTAGTSATQSSYEQYF
.	.	TRBJ2-5	TRBV7-9	TGTGCCAGCAGCCCACAGAACCAAGAGACCCAGTACTTC	CASSPQNQETQYF
.	.	TRBJ1-4	TRBV19	TGTGCCAGTGGTCAGGGATCGGCAACTAATGAAAAACTGTTTTTT	CASGQGSATNEKLFF
.	TRBD1	TRBJ2-7	TRBV7-6	TGTGCCAGCAGCTCCGCGACGACAGGGAGCTCCTACGAGCAGTACTTC	CASSSATTGSSYEQYF
.	.	TRBJ1-1	TRBV5-5	TGTGCCAGCAGCTTAATAGTCTCAGGGGCGGTTGAAGCTTTCTTT	CASSLIVSGAVEAFF
.	.	TRBJ2-1	TRBV10-1	TGCGCCAGCAGTGAGTTGGCGGGTGAGCAGTTCTTC	CASSELAGEQFF
.	TRBD2	TRBJ2-3	TRBV24-1	TGTGCCACCAGTGATTTAGCGGGAGGGAGCACAGATACGCAGTATTTT	CATSDLAGGSTDTQYF
once	.	TRBJ2-3	TRBV4-1	TGCGCCAGCAGCCTTCGACAGGGAGGAGATACGCAGTATTTT	CASSLRQGGDTQYF
.	.	TRBJ1-1	TRBV12-3/TRBV12-4	TGTGCCAGCAGCCCGGAGGTTACCACTGAAGCTTTCTTT	CASSPEVTTEAFF
.	.	TRBJ2-2	TRBV2	TGTGCCAGCAGTGGAGAGACCGGGGAGCTGTTTTTT	CASSGETGELFF
.	.	TRBJ1-1	TRBV19	TGTGCCAGTAGCAACCCCAGAGACATGAACACTGAAGCTTTCTTT	CASSNPRDMNTEAFF
.	.	TRBJ2-4	TRBV5-4	TGTGCCAGCAGCCACGGAGGGGCCAAAAACATTCAGTACTTC	CASSHGGAKNIQYF
.	TRBD1	TRBJ1-2	TRBV30	TGTGCCTGGGGACAGGGGGCTCGCTATGGCTACACCTTC	CAWGQGARYGYTF
.	.	TRBJ1-4	TRBV15	TGTGCCACCAGCAGAGGAGGATCTCCAACTAATGAAAAACTGTTTTTT	CATSRGGSPTNEKLFF
.	TRBD2	TRBJ2-1	TRBV5-1	TGCGCCAGCAGCATTGGGGCGGGACTAGCAGAAAATGAGCAGTTCTTC	CASSIGAGLAENEQFF
.	.	TRBJ2-1	TRBV7-8	TGTGCCAGCAGCTTAGTTCTAGGGGGTAAGAACAATGAGCAGTTCTTC	CASSLVLGGKNNEQFF
few	.	TRBJ1-2	TRBV11-2	TGTGCCAGCAGCACCGGGATAAGTGGAGGATTGGGCTACACCTTC	CASSTGISGGLGYTF
.	TRBD2	TRBJ2-5	TRBV6-2/TRBV6-3	TGTGCCAGCAGTCGTAAGACTAGCGGGAGAGAAAAAGAGACCCAGTACTTC	CASSRKTSGREKETQYF
.	TRBD2	TRBJ2-1	TRBV6-2/TRBV6-3	TGTGCCAGCAGTTCAGTTTTAGCGGGAGCCTACAATGAGCAGTTCTTC	CASSSVLAGAYNEQFF
.	TRBD2	TRBJ2-3	TRBV5-4	TGTGCCAGCAGCGTCGGGACTAGCGGGAAAAGCACAGATACGCAGTATTTT	CASSVGTSGKSTDTQYF
once	.	TRBJ1-5	TRBV4-1	TGCGCCAGCAGCCAAGCGGACTATAGCAATCAGCCCCAGCATTTT	CASSQADYSNQPQHF
.	TRBD1	TRBJ2-5	TRBV15	TGTGCCACCAGCAGCAGGACAGGGGGGCAACCAGAGACCCAGTACTTC	CATSSRTGGQPETQYF
.	TRBD1	TRBJ1-4	TRBV28	TGTGCCAGCAGTTTAGGACAGGTTAGGGAAAAACTGTTTTTT	CASSLGQVREKLFF
.	TRBD2	TRBJ2-3	TRBV5-1	TGCGCCAGCAGCCGGGCCAGCGGGATCACAGATACGCAGTATTTT	CASSRASGITDTQYF
.	.	TRBJ2-7	TRBV3-1/TRBV3-2	TGTGCCAGCAGCCAGGACTACCGGGGCGAGCAGTACTTC	CASSQDYRGEQYF
.	TRBD1	TRBJ2-1	TRBV7-9	TGTGCCAGCAGCGACCCCAGACAGGGCGATGAGCAGTTCTTC	CASSDPRQGDEQFF
.	.	TRBJ1-5	TRBV7-8	TGTGCCAGCAGCGTACAGGGTCCTTCTCAGCCCCAGCATTTT	CASSVQGPSQPQHF